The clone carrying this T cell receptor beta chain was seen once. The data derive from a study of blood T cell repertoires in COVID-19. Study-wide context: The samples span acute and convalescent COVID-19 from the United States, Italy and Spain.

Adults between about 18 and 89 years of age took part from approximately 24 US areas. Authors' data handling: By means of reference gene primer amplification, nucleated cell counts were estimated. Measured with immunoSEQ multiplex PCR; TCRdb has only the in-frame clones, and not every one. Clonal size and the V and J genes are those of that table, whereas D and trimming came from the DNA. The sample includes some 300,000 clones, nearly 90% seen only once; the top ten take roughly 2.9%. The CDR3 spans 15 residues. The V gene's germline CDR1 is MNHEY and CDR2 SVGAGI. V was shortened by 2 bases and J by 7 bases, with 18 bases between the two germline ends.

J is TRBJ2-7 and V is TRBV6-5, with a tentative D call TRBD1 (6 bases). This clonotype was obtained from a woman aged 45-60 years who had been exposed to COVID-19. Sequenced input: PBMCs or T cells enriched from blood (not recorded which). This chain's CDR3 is CASSYNRDTGREQYF. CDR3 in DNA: TGTGCCAGCAGTTACAACCGGGACACCGGACGGGAGCAGTACTTC.